Following are 20 T cell receptor beta chains from one sample sequenced in a study of cytomegalovirus exposure and HLA in healthy donors (dated by TCRdb to between 2016 and 2019). To prepare the library, the immunoSEQ multiplex PCR assay was applied. For the multiplex PCR, a mixture combining 60 forward primers for TCR Vbeta segments and 13 reverse primers for TCR Jbeta segments was used. Here the immuneACCESS table is served through TCRdb, limited to in-frame sequences with V and J called. Missing clones are a known gap in these copies; in checked studies unresolved V genes cover under half, and the rest lacks a known reason. A total of about 130,000 clones appear in this sample, 82% of them only once. The top ten clones comprise roughly 1.2% of the sample. Sequencing was done on a sample of PBMCs. These TCRs come from a boy between 10 and 17 years old in good health and CMV-seronegative.

This clone was counted only a few times. The chain uses TRBV30 and TRBJ2-3; 7 nucleotides align to TRBD2. The germline gives CDR1 GTSNPN, CDR2 SVGIG (reference sequence). The CDR3 is made up of 16 amino acids. The J segment lost 3 bases and the V segment lost 1 base, leaving 10 bases of the junction unmatched. The CDR3: CAWSGSGGLGTDTQYF. The CDR3 region has the DNA TGTGCCTGGAGTGGGTCGGGAGGTCTTGGGACAGATACGCAGTATTTT.

The chain links TRBV2 to TRBJ2-1, with 7 bases lining up with TRBD2. J gave up 8 bases and V 0 bases, and 10 bases lay outside the gene matches. Germline-derived CDR1 and CDR2 are SNHLY and FYNNEI. The CDR3 runs to 16 residues. DNA for the CDR3: TGTGCCAGCAGTGAAGCTGGAGGGAGCGGGGAGGATGAGCAGTTCTTC. As protein: CASSEAGGSGEDEQFF.

V usage is TRBV30 and J usage is TRBJ2-5; no clear D. The CDR3 is made up of 14 amino acids. The germline gives CDR1 GTSNPN, CDR2 SVGIG (reference sequence). V was trimmed by 0 bases and J by 5 bases, leaving 13 bases between them. CDR3 amino acids: CAWSVLSIRETQYF. In DNA, the CDR3 is TGTGCCTGGAGTGTACTGAGTATTCGGGAGACCCAGTACTTC. Based on the CDR3 plus reference TRBV30 and TRBJ2-5, the full variable domain is SQTIHQWPATLVQPVGSPLSLECTVEGTSNPNLYWYRQAAGRGLQLLFYSVGIGQISSEVPQNLSASRPQDRQFILSSKKLLLSDSGFYLCAWSVLSIRETQYFGPGTRLLVL.

CDR3 nucleotides: TGTGCCAGCAGCCCACTACAGGACACTGAAGCTTTCTTT. It specifies CASSPLQDTEAFF. The chain combines TRBV9 with TRBJ1-1; possible D gene TRBD1, 5 bases. Germline V lookup: CDR1 SGDLS, CDR2 YYNGEE. The CDR3 length is 13 residues. V was pared by 4 bases and J by 3 bases, with 10 bases between.

CDR3 DNA: TGTGCCATCAGCACCCCACAGGGAGCATCCAACACTGAAGCTTTCTTT. Amino acid sequence: CAISTPQGASNTEAFF. The chain recombines TRBV10-3 with TRBJ1-1; D may be TRBD1 (6 bases). The germline CDR1 and CDR2 sequences are ENHRY and SYGVKD. The germline V and J ends were trimmed by 6 bases and 2 bases, with 19 bases remaining between them. This CDR3 is built from 16 residues.

The chain joins TRBV6-1 to TRBJ2-7; D not resolved. The CDR3 is 15 amino acids. The V and J ends lost 6 bases and 0 bases respectively, with 15 bases between them. Germline CDR1 and CDR2: MNHNS and SASEGT. The CDR3 loop reads CASRSERGLSYEQYF. The CDR3 bases are TGTGCCAGCAGAAGTGAGCGTGGCCTCTCCTACGAGCAGTACTTC.

This rearrangement joins TRBV4-1 to TRBJ2-7; 9 positions agree with TRBD1. Germline lookup yields CDR1 MGHRA and CDR2 YSYEKL. V lost 3 bases and J lost 3; bases outside the gene matches: 6. This CDR3 spans 15 amino acids. The CDR3 bases are TGCGCCAGCAGCCAGGTTTTGGACAGGGGCTACGAGCAGTACTTC. Protein product: CASSQVLDRGYEQYF.

The chain uses TRBV5-4 and TRBJ2-7; 8 bases match TRBD2. The CDR3 sequence is 14 residues long. V lost 2 bases and J lost 4; bases outside the gene matches: 5. Germline CDR1 SGHNT, CDR2 YYREEE (reference sequence). The CDR3 DNA reads TGTGCCAGCAGCTTCTCCGGGACTAGTTACGAGCAGTACTTC. Translation gives CASSFSGTSYEQYF.

This chain uses TRBV5-1 with TRBJ1-3; a weak D match, TRBD1 (6 bases). Germline assignment: CDR1 SGHRS and CDR2 YFSETQ. V lost 4 bases, J lost 5 bases, and 10 bases lay in between. The CDR3 runs to 13 residues. Written as DNA, the CDR3 is TGCGCCAGCAGCAAGGACAGTAGAAACACCATATATTTT. Residues: CASSKDSRNTIYF.

V gene TRBV6-6 combines with J gene TRBJ1-1; TRBD1 matches 7 bases. There are 15 residues in the CDR3. Trimming removed 5 bases from V and 1 base from J; junction bases left unmatched: 7. Per the germline V gene, CDR1 is MNHNY and CDR2 is SVGAGI (reference sequence). CDR3 nucleotides: TGTGCCAGCAGTCGACGACAGGGAGCGAACACTGAAGCTTTCTTT. This translates into CASSRRQGANTEAFF.

The chain recombines TRBV9 with TRBJ1-1; 7 bases map to TRBD1. The CDR3 has 14 residues. V gave up 3 bases and J gave up 5 bases; unmatched junction bases: 7. Per germline, CDR1 SGDLS and CDR2 YYNGEE. The CDR3 reads CASSAHRGGTEAFF. CDR3 DNA: TGTGCCAGCAGCGCCCACAGGGGCGGAACTGAAGCTTTCTTT.

This chain links TRBV2 with TRBJ2-7; D might be TRBD1 (5 bases). V was clipped by 3 bases and J by 2 bases, with 8 bases between them. In germline, CDR1 is SNHLY, CDR2 FYNNEI. The CDR3 contains 13 residues. The CDR3 nucleotides are TGTGCCAGCAGTGATGTAGGGGCCTACGAGCAGTACTTC. This translates into CASSDVGAYEQYF.

This clone came up once. This chain links TRBV27 with TRBJ2-7, with 7 bases matching TRBD1. Losses at the gene ends were 3 bases for V and 3 bases for J; bases not matched to a gene: 17. From germline, CDR1 is MNHEY and CDR2 SMNVEV (reference sequence). The length of the CDR3 is 18 residues. DNA for the CDR3: TGTGCCAGCAGTTTCAAACCATTACCCGGGACAGCAATCTACGAGCAGTACTTC. Its protein product is CASSFKPLPGTAIYEQYF.

The V and J genes are TRBV5-1 and TRBJ2-1; 12 bases agree with TRBD2. Germline lookup yields CDR1 SGHRS and CDR2 YFSETQ. This CDR3 is 16 amino acids long. The V and J ends lost 3 bases and 9 bases, in that order; junction bases with no gene match: 10. CDR3 residues: CASSYTWTSGTVEQFF. The CDR3 bases are TGCGCCAGCAGCTATACTTGGACTAGCGGGACGGTTGAGCAGTTCTTC.

The chain carries TRBV7-9 and TRBJ2-2; tentative D call: TRBD1 (6 bases). Germline lookup yields CDR1 SEHNR and CDR2 FQNEAQ (reference sequence). Trimming took off 3 bases at V and 6 bases at J, with 14 bases between the two ends. This CDR3 contains 15 residues. As DNA, the CDR3 is TGTGCCAGCAGCTTCGGCAGGGGAAGAGCCGGGGAGCTGTTTTTT. Its protein product is CASSFGRGRAGELFF.

The V and J genes are TRBV20-1 and TRBJ1-1, with 7 bases identical to TRBD1. The CDR3 length is 11 residues. With V trimmed by 8 bases and J by 3 bases, 3 bases remained unmatched. Germline values: CDR1 DFQATT, CDR2 SNEGSKA (reference sequence). The CDR3 loop is CSPRGHTEAFF. CDR3 coding DNA: TGCAGTCCGAGGGGGCACACTGAAGCTTTCTTT.

This chain joins TRBV7-9 and TRBJ1-1; the D gene is possibly TRBD1 (6 bases). Germline loops: CDR1 SEHNR, CDR2 FQNEAQ (reference sequence). Trimming took 5 bases from V and 1 from J, leaving 20 bases between them. The CDR3 has 17 residues. The CDR3 DNA reads TGTGCCAGCAGCCAACCTTCCCGCGACAGGACGAACACTGAAGCTTTCTTT. Translating gives CASSQPSRDRTNTEAFF. The full variable domain, completed using reference TRBV7-9 and TRBJ1-1, is DTGVSQNPRHKITKRGQNVTFRCDPISEHNRLYWYRQTLGQGPEFLTYFQNEAQLEKSRLLSDRFSAERPKGSFSTLEIQRTEQGDSAMYLCASSQPSRDRTNTEAFFGQGTRLTVV.

The CDR3 sequence is CASSKTTSGREYEQYF. The CDR3 bases are TGTGCCAGCAGCAAAACGACTAGCGGGAGAGAATACGAGCAGTACTTC. The V call is TRBV13, the J call TRBJ2-5, with 12 bases fitting TRBD2. The J call may be wrong; the DNA end is better matched by TRBJ2-7. The CDR3 sequence is 16 residues long. Looked up from germline, CDR1 is PRHDT and CDR2 is FYEKMQ (reference sequence).

As concerns this clone: The germline gene is not matched at one end of the junction; a read error may be the cause. The chain links TRBV5-4 to TRBJ1-2, with 8 bases matching TRBD1. Germline V lookup: CDR1 SGHNT, CDR2 YYREEE (reference sequence). This CDR3 comprises 13 residues. The CDR3 sequence is CASSLAEQGTGAF. CDR3 bases: TGTGCCAGCAGCTTGGCCGAACAAGGGACAGGTGCCTTC.

J is TRBJ2-7 and V is TRBV18, with D perhaps matching TRBD2 (6 bases). The CDR3 contains 15 residues. V lost 1 base to trimming and J lost 1 base, with 11 bases between them. Germline V lookup: CDR1 KGHSH, CDR2 LQKENI. DNA for the CDR3: TGTGCCAGCTCACCACGGGGACTGGCGTCCTACGAGCAGTACTTC. This codes for CASSPRGLASYEQYF.